These T cell receptor beta chains were read from a single sample in a study of T cells in narcolepsy. The method was immunoSEQ multiplex PCR; TCRdb's version includes in-frame clones alone and lacks a portion of them. The sample yields under 35,000 clones, about 90% seen once. Sequencing was carried out using memory (CD45RA-) CD4+ T cells from blood. The receptors shown here come from a human donor in good health. Each CDR3 is given with its conserved first and last residue. Each record gives: clone size, J gene, V gene, D gene, CDR3 protein, CDR3 DNA. The D gene is left open where the match is weak. Some rows mark clone size as missing; the rest say once, few, many or name a class of expanded clone.

clone size: once; J gene: TRBJ2-5; V gene: TRBV11-1; D gene: TRBD1; CDR3 protein: CASSRDRETQYF; CDR3 DNA: TGTGCCAGCAGCCGGGACAGGGAGACCCAGTACTTC
clone size: .; J gene: TRBJ1-2; V gene: TRBV5-6; D gene: .; CDR3 protein: CASSFQGPNYGYTF; CDR3 DNA: TGTGCCAGCAGCTTTCAGGGTCCCAACTATGGCTACACCTTC
clone size: .; J gene: TRBJ2-7; V gene: TRBV25-1; D gene: .; CDR3 protein: CASSPQGSYEQYF; CDR3 DNA: TGTGCCAGCAGTCCGCAGGGTTCCTACGAGCAGTACTTC
clone size: .; J gene: TRBJ1-2; V gene: TRBV28; D gene: TRBD1; CDR3 protein: CATLHRDRDLGYTF; CDR3 DNA: TGTGCCACCCTTCACCGGGACAGGGATTTGGGCTACACCTTC
clone size: once; J gene: TRBJ1-6; V gene: TRBV2; D gene: .; CDR3 protein: CASNRDGDNSPLHF; CDR3 DNA: TGTGCCAGCAATAGGGACGGGGACAATTCACCCCTCCACTTT
clone size: few; J gene: TRBJ1-5; V gene: TRBV2; D gene: .; CDR3 protein: CASTPRENQPQHF; CDR3 DNA: TGTGCCAGCACTCCCAGGGAAAATCAGCCCCAGCATTTT
clone size: .; J gene: TRBJ2-1; V gene: TRBV11-1; D gene: .; CDR3 protein: CASSFNRGGIGDEQFF; CDR3 DNA: TGTGCCAGCAGCTTTAATCGGGGCGGGATTGGCGATGAGCAGTTCTTC
clone size: .; J gene: TRBJ1-2; V gene: TRBV6-5; D gene: TRBD1; CDR3 protein: CASSPHRDRVYGYTF; CDR3 DNA: TGTGCCAGCAGCCCCCACCGGGACAGGGTGTACGGCTACACCTTC
clone size: .; J gene: TRBJ2-2; V gene: TRBV4-3; D gene: .; CDR3 protein: CASSQRNTGELFF; CDR3 DNA: TGCGCCAGCAGCCAAAGGAACACCGGGGAGCTGTTTTTT
clone size: .; J gene: TRBJ2-3; V gene: TRBV28; D gene: TRBD2; CDR3 protein: CASKVAGGTDTQYF; CDR3 DNA: TGTGCCAGCAAGGTAGCGGGAGGCACAGATACGCAGTATTTT
clone size: .; J gene: TRBJ2-1; V gene: TRBV7-2; D gene: .; CDR3 protein: CASSLHGTPNEQFF; CDR3 DNA: TGTGCCAGCAGCTTACACGGGACCCCCAATGAGCAGTTCTTC
clone size: .; J gene: TRBJ1-1; V gene: TRBV7-2; D gene: .; CDR3 protein: CASRQRLTTNTEAFF; CDR3 DNA: TGTGCCAGCAGACAGCGGCTAACCACGAACACTGAAGCTTTCTTT
clone size: .; J gene: TRBJ1-3; V gene: TRBV18; D gene: TRBD1; CDR3 protein: CASSPLTGAGNTIYF; CDR3 DNA: TGTGCCAGCTCACCCCTGACAGGGGCCGGAAACACCATATATTTT
clone size: .; J gene: TRBJ2-2; V gene: TRBV7-8; D gene: TRBD2; CDR3 protein: CASSPRIAGGPVGAGELFF; CDR3 DNA: TGTGCCAGCAGCCCGAGAATAGCGGGAGGGCCAGTTGGAGCCGGGGAGCTGTTTTTT
clone size: .; J gene: TRBJ1-1; V gene: TRBV6-1; D gene: .; CDR3 protein: CASSEFGGVGTEAFF; CDR3 DNA: TGTGCCAGCAGTGAATTTGGCGGGGTAGGGACTGAAGCTTTCTTT
clone size: .; J gene: TRBJ1-1; V gene: TRBV28; D gene: TRBD1; CDR3 protein: CASSWMGQGGGSTEAFF; CDR3 DNA: TGTGCCAGCAGTTGGATGGGGCAGGGGGGTGGATCGACTGAAGCTTTCTTT
clone size: .; J gene: TRBJ1-2; V gene: TRBV2; D gene: .; CDR3 protein: CASTTRGRGYTF; CDR3 DNA: TGTGCCAGCACCACCCGGGGCCGGGGCTACACCTTC
clone size: .; J gene: TRBJ2-3; V gene: TRBV13; D gene: .; CDR3 protein: CASSLGQVWQRDYKDTQYF; CDR3 DNA: TGTGCCAGCAGCTTAGGGCAGGTTTGGCAGAGAGATTACAAAGATACGCAGTATTTT
clone size: .; J gene: TRBJ2-1; V gene: TRBV4-2; D gene: .; CDR3 protein: CASSQDTSKDSEQFF; CDR3 DNA: TGTGCCAGCAGCCAAGATACAAGCAAGGATTCCGAGCAGTTCTTC
clone size: .; J gene: TRBJ1-4; V gene: TRBV19; D gene: TRBD1; CDR3 protein: CATSGTGSQKLFF; CDR3 DNA: TGTGCCACGTCCGGGACAGGGAGTCAAAAACTGTTTTTT
clone size: .; J gene: TRBJ1-1; V gene: TRBV7-3; D gene: .; CDR3 protein: CASSRSGTPNTEAFF; CDR3 DNA: TGTGCCAGCAGTCGGAGCGGGACACCTAACACTGAAGCTTTCTTT
clone size: .; J gene: TRBJ1-2; V gene: TRBV4-2; D gene: TRBD1; CDR3 protein: CASSQAGTGSNYGYTF; CDR3 DNA: TGTGCCAGCAGCCAAGCCGGGACAGGGAGTAACTATGGCTACACCTTC
clone size: .; J gene: TRBJ2-3; V gene: TRBV9; D gene: TRBD2; CDR3 protein: CASSPGLAGGTSTDTQYF; CDR3 DNA: TGTGCCAGCAGCCCGGGACTAGCGGGTGGGACTAGCACAGATACGCAGTATTTT
clone size: few; J gene: TRBJ1-1; V gene: TRBV29-1; D gene: .; CDR3 protein: CSVGPPTEAFF; CDR3 DNA: TGCAGCGTTGGCCCTCCAACTGAAGCTTTCTTT
clone size: .; J gene: TRBJ1-1; V gene: TRBV5-4; D gene: .; CDR3 protein: CASSPPFAMNTEAFF; CDR3 DNA: TGTGCCAGCAGCCCCCCTTTTGCCATGAACACTGAAGCTTTCTTT
clone size: few; J gene: TRBJ2-5; V gene: TRBV2; D gene: .; CDR3 protein: CASSPTSPGQETQYF; CDR3 DNA: TGTGCCAGCAGTCCAACTAGCCCGGGGCAAGAGACCCAGTACTTC
clone size: .; J gene: TRBJ1-5; V gene: TRBV6-9; D gene: .; CDR3 protein: CASSEAPSNQPQHF; CDR3 DNA: TGTGCCAGCAGTGAAGCGCCTAGCAATCAGCCCCAGCATTTT
clone size: once; J gene: TRBJ2-7; V gene: TRBV7-9; D gene: .; CDR3 protein: CASSRPTVYEQYF; CDR3 DNA: TGTGCCAGCAGCAGACCGACGGTCTACGAGCAGTACTTC
clone size: .; J gene: TRBJ2-2; V gene: TRBV29-1; D gene: .; CDR3 protein: CSVSQGGTGELFF; CDR3 DNA: TGCAGCGTTAGCCAGGGCGGCACCGGGGAGCTGTTTTTT
clone size: .; J gene: TRBJ1-1; V gene: TRBV28; D gene: .; CDR3 protein: CASSLLTRVGTRYAFF; CDR3 DNA: TGTGCCAGCAGTCTACTCACCAGGGTCGGGACGCGGTATGCTTTCTTT
clone size: .; J gene: TRBJ1-1; V gene: TRBV5-6; D gene: TRBD1; CDR3 protein: CASREQGTNTEAFF; CDR3 DNA: TGTGCCAGCAGGGAACAGGGGACGAACACTGAAGCTTTCTTT